The clone carrying this TCR beta chain was counted ten times or more. The antigen is undetermined. The sample comes from a study of human T cells and chemical hapten exposure. At the level of the study: A patient group, mainly female, showed alopecia areata, totalis or universalis.

General study points: Compared with pre-sensitization or healthy control sets, expanded TCRs clustered more.

Within the library, unique molecular identifiers were attached to each individual cDNA molecule. TCRdb ran MiXCR on the RACE reads and lists one entry per CDR3 protein. The sample has 65,000 to 90,000 distinct CDR3 sequences; 6.6% are singletons. The sample's time point: patch test 2, 6 weeks after DPC sensitization. Regarding treatment: therapeutic diphenylcyclopropenone sensitization with weekly scalp DPC. Alopecia patients deemed DPC-suitable, aged 18 to 70, excluding pregnancy. The receptor comes from a woman aged 30 to 39 with alopecia areata. Some clones in this sample may be carry-over from other donors' samples. The material sequenced was whole blood, taken in connection with sensitization to the hapten diphenylcyclopropenone (DPC).

In DNA, the CDR3 is TGCGCCACCAGACCGAGGATGAACACTGAAGCTTTCTTT. Its translation is CATRPRMNTEAFF. This chain connects TRBV5-1 to TRBJ1-1; the D is unclear. From germline, CDR1 is SGHRS and CDR2 YFSETQ. Trimming left V 9 bases short and J 0 bases short, with 12 bases between. The CDR3 has 13 residues.